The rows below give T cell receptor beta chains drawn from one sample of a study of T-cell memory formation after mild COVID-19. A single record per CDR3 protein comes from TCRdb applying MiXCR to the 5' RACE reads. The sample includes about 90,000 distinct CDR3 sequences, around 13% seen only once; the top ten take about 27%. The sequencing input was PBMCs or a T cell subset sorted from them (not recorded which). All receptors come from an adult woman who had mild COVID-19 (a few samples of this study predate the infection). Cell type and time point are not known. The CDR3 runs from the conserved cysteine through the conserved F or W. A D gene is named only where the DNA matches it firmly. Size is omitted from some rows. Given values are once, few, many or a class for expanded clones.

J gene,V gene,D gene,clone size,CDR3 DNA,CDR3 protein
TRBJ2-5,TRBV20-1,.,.,TGCAGTGCTAGAGGTTGGGAGACCCAGTACTTC,CSARGWETQYF
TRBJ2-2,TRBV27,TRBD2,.,TGTGCCAGCAGGCCGGGACTACCCGGGGAGCTGTTTTTT,CASRPGLPGELFF
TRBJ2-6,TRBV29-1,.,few,TGCAGCGTTGAAGATCCCGGGGCTGGGGCCAACGTCCTGACTTTC,CSVEDPGAGANVLTF
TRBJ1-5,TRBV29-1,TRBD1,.,TGCAGCGTCGGGACAGGGGGCACTCAGCCCCAGCATTTT,CSVGTGGTQPQHF
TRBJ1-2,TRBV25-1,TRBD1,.,TGTGCTACCGGACAGGGTTTGTGGGGCTACACCTTC,CATGQGLWGYTF
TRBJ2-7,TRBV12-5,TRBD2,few,TGTGCTAGTGGTTTGCGTCCACTAGCGAACCCCTACGAGCAGTACTTC,CASGLRPLANPYEQYF
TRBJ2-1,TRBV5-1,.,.,TGCGCCAGCAGCTTGAAACAAAATGAGCAGTTCTTC,CASSLKQNEQFF
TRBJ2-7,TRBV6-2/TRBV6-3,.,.,TGTGCCAGCAGTTACCGGGACGAATACGAGCAGTACTTC,CASSYRDEYEQYF
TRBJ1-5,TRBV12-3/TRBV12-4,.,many,TGTGCCAGCAGTTTCGGTCAGCCCCAGCATTTT,CASSFGQPQHF
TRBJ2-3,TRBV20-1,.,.,TGCAGTGCTAGTGTGGCAGGGGGCACAGATACGCAGTATTTT,CSASVAGGTDTQYF
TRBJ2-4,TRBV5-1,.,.,TGCGCCAGCAGCTTCGGATCGATAATCGGACGGGCCAAAAACATTCAGTACTTC,CASSFGSIIGRAKNIQYF
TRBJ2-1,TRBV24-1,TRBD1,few,TGTGCCACCAGTGGGGACAGGGACTACAATGAGCAGTTCTTC,CATSGDRDYNEQFF
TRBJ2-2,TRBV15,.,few,TGTGCCACCAGCAGAGGCAGCGGGGAGCTGTTTTTT,CATSRGSGELFF
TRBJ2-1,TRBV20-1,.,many,TGCAGTGCTTTCCTCCCCTCCTACAATGAGCAGTTCTTC,CSAFLPSYNEQFF
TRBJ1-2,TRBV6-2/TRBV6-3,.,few,TGTGCCAGCTGGTCGGGTCATGGCTACACCTTC,CASWSGHGYTF
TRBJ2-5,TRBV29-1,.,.,TGCAGCGTTGAAAGGCTAGCTGAAGAGACCCAGTACTTC,CSVERLAEETQYF
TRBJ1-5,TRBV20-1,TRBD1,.,TGCAGTGCTACGAGACCGGGACAGGGGAATAGGGTCCAGCATTTT,CSATRPGQGNRVQHF
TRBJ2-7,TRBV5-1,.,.,TGCGCCAGTAATCCCGGAGACGGTACCTACGAGCAGTACTTC,CASNPGDGTYEQYF
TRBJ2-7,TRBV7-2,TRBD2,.,TGTGCCAGCAGCCCCTCTAGCGGGAGTCCCGAGCAGTACTTC,CASSPSSGSPEQYF
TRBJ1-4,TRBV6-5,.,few,TGTGCCAGCAGTTACGCTGGGCCCCAGGGGTCGCATGAAAAACTGTTTTTT,CASSYAGPQGSHEKLFF
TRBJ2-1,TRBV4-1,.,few,TGCGCCAGCAGCCAACAGGGGAATGAGCAGTTCTTC,CASSQQGNEQFF
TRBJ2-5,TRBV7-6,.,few,TGTGCCAGCAGCTTATTTACGACTAACCAAGAGACCCAGTACTTC,CASSLFTTNQETQYF
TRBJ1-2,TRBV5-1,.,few,TGCGCCAACTATGGCTACACCTTC,CANYGYTF
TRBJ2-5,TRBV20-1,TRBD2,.,TGCAGTGCTAGGGTGAGCGGGAGAGAGACCCAGTACTTC,CSARVSGRETQYF
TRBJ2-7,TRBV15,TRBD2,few,TGTGCCACCAGCACGAGACTAGCGGGCTACGAGCAGTACTTC,CATSTRLAGYEQYF
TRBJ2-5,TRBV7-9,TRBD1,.,TGTGCCAGCAGCTTCTCGACAGGGGGCATAGAGACCCAGTACTTC,CASSFSTGGIETQYF
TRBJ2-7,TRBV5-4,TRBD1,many,TGTGCCAGCAGCCCCGGGACAGGGAACTACGAGCAGTACTTC,CASSPGTGNYEQYF
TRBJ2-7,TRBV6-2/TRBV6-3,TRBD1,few,TGTGCCAGCAGTTCGGGACAGTTCAACGAGCAGTACTTC,CASSSGQFNEQYF
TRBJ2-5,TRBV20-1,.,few,TGCAGTGCTAGAAGGCCGTTTGACAGCTCCCGCGTCCCCAGGGAGACCCAGTACTTC,CSARRPFDSSRVPRETQYF
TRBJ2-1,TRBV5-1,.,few,TGCGCCAGCAGCAGGGCCTCCAGGAGCTCCTACAATGAGCAGTTCTTC,CASSRASRSSYNEQFF
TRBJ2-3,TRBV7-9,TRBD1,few,TGTGCCAGCAGCTCAGAAAAGACAGGGGGAACAGATACGCAGTATTTT,CASSSEKTGGTDTQYF
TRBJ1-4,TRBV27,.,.,TGTGCCAGCAGCCCCCCGGCCTCTAATGAAAAACTGTTTTTT,CASSPPASNEKLFF
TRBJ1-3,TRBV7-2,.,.,TGTGCCAGCAGCTTAGGAGGGACTGGAAACACCATATATTTT,CASSLGGTGNTIYF
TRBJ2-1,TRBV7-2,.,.,TGTGCCAGCAGCTTATTTACTAGCACCAATGAGCAGTTCTTC,CASSLFTSTNEQFF
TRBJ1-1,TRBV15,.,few,TGTGCCACCAGCAGCTCTCCGTACCTGGGAGCTTTCTTT,CATSSSPYLGAFF
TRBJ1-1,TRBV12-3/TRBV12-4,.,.,TGTGCCAGCAGTTTCAAGGTGATGAACACTGAAGCTTTCTTT,CASSFKVMNTEAFF
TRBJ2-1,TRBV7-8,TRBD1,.,TGTGCCAGCAGCTTCCGGGACAGTTACTACAATGAGCAGTTCTTC,CASSFRDSYYNEQFF
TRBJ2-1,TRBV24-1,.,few,TGTGCCACCAGTGCCCTCGGGGTGTACAATGAGCAGTTCTTC,CATSALGVYNEQFF
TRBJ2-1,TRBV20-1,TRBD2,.,TGCAGTGCGACCCTTGGGGTAGCGGGCTACAATGAGCAGTTCTTC,CSATLGVAGYNEQFF
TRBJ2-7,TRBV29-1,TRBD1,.,TGCAGCGTTACGGGGACAGCCTACGAGCAGTACTTC,CSVTGTAYEQYF